What follows are 23 T cell receptor beta chains derived from one specimen sequenced in a study of blood T cell repertoires in COVID-19. Measured with immunoSEQ multiplex PCR; TCRdb has only the in-frame clones, and not every one. The sample holds some 240,000 clones, around 81% seen once. The sequenced sample was peripheral blood. Receptor source: a woman over 75 with COVID-19, enrolled during active disease.

The chain carries TRBV7-3 and TRBJ2-3, with a possible D match to TRBD1 (5 bases). Trimming stripped 5 bases from V and 4 bases from J, with 19 bases between. The CDR3 has 16 residues. Looked up from germline, CDR1 is SGHTA and CDR2 is FQGTGA. The CDR3 bases are TGTGCCAGCAGCAGGTCGGGTTCTTTCAGGGCAGATACGCAGTATTTT. Its translation is CASSRSGSFRADTQYF.

The V gene is TRBV21-1, the J gene TRBJ2-3; the D call of TRBD1 is as the table states it, not checked on the DNA. TRBV21-1 is a recognized pseudogene. This CDR3 spans 15 amino acids. CDR3 sequence reads: CASSPRHRVLDTQYF. CDR3 nucleotide sequence: TGTGCCAGCAGCCCGCGCCACAGGGTACTTGATACGCAGTATTTT.

The chain carries TRBV2 and TRBJ2-2, with D perhaps matching TRBD1 (6 bases). The germline V and J ends were trimmed by 6 bases and 5 bases, with 10 bases remaining between them. This CDR3 comprises 13 residues. Germline V gives CDR1 SNHLY, CDR2 FYNNEI. CDR3: CASRADSTGELFF. CDR3 DNA sequence: TGTGCCAGCAGGGCGGACAGTACCGGGGAGCTGTTTTTT. Full variable domain (missing parts from reference TRBV2 and TRBJ2-2): EPEVTQTPSHQVTQMGQEVILRCVPISNHLYFYWYRQILGQKVEFLVSFYNNEISEKSEIFDDQFSVERPDGSNFTLKIRSTKLEDSAMYFCASRADSTGELFFGEGSRLTVL.

The gene calls are TRBV5-1 and TRBJ1-1; D is uncertain. The CDR3 has 13 residues. Germline V gives CDR1 SGHRS, CDR2 YFSETQ. The V gene lost 2 bases and the J gene lost 2 bases, with 7 bases spanning the gap. CDR3 in amino acids: CASSFRDNTEAFF. CDR3 bases: TGCGCCAGCAGCTTTCGGGATAACACTGAAGCTTTCTTT.

There are a few counts of this clone. The chain joins TRBV11-2 to TRBJ2-7; no definite D call. CDR1 and CDR2 from the germline V gene are SGHAT and FQNNGV. The CDR3 length is 14 residues. V was shortened by 2 bases and J by 1 base, with 9 bases between the two germline ends. Written as DNA, the CDR3 is TGTGCCAGCAGCTTACAGGCTCTATCCTACGAGCAGTACTTC. Translated: CASSLQALSYEQYF. The entire variable domain, with the rest obtained from reference TRBV11-2 and TRBJ2-7, is as follows: EAGVAQSPRYKIIEKRQSVAFWCNPISGHATLYWYQQILGQGPKLLIQFQNNGVVDDSQLPKDRFSAERLKGVDSTLKIQPAKLEDSAVYLCASSLQALSYEQYFGPGTRLTVT.

This chain joins TRBV28 and TRBJ2-3; the D gene is possibly TRBD2 (5 bases). CDR3 size: 13 residues. V was trimmed by 6 bases and J by 4 bases, leaving 11 bases between them. Per germline, CDR1 MDHEN and CDR2 SYDVKM. The CDR3 loop is CASRLPGADTQYF. The CDR3 nucleotides are TGTGCCAGCAGGCTACCCGGGGCAGATACGCAGTATTTT. Complete variable domain (other parts from reference TRBV28 and TRBJ2-3): DVKVTQSSRYLVKRTGEKVFLECVQDMDHENMFWYRQDPGLGLRLIYFSYDVKMKEKGDIPEGYSVSREKKERFSLILESASTNQTSMYLCASRLPGADTQYFGPGTRLTVL.

This sequence joins TRBV25-1 and TRBJ2-4, with D uncertain. The CDR3 runs 15 residues. With 5 bases removed from V and 0 bases from J, the gap between germline ends came to 11 bases. Looked up from germline, CDR1 is MGHDK and CDR2 is SYGVNS. The CDR3 spells CASSSHGLAKNIQYF. Here the CDR3 DNA reads TGTGCCAGCAGTTCGCATGGGCTAGCCAAAAACATTCAGTACTTC. The entire variable domain, with the rest obtained from reference TRBV25-1 and TRBJ2-4, is as follows: EADIYQTPRYLVIGTGKKITLECSQTMGHDKMYWYQQDPGMELHLIHYSYGVNSTEKGDLSSESTVSRIRTEHFPLTLESARPSHTSQYLCASSSHGLAKNIQYFGAGTRLSVL.

The CDR3 DNA follows: TGTGCCAGCAGCCCCAGACTACTCAATCAGCCCCAGCATTTT. It translates to CASSPRLLNQPQHF. The rearrangement links TRBV11-2 to TRBJ1-5; D not certain. The CDR3 loop spans 14 amino acids. Trimming took 5 bases from V and 3 from J, leaving 11 bases between them. Germline assignment: CDR1 SGHAT and CDR2 FQNNGV. Supplemented by reference TRBV11-2 and TRBJ1-5, the full variable domain reads EAGVAQSPRYKIIEKRQSVAFWCNPISGHATLYWYQQILGQGPKLLIQFQNNGVVDDSQLPKDRFSAERLKGVDSTLKIQPAKLEDSAVYLCASSPRLLNQPQHFGDGTRLSIL.

The chain recombines TRBV7-3 with TRBJ1-2; 9 positions agree with TRBD1. The CDR3 length is 14 residues. CDR1 SGHTA and CDR2 FQGTGA come from the germline V gene. The trim removed 5 bases at V and 8 bases at J, leaving 9 bases unmatched. Here the CDR3 DNA reads TGTGCCAGCAGCGGATCGGGGGACAGGGAAGGCTACACCTTC. Its protein is CASSGSGDREGYTF.

This clone was picked up a small number of times. The CDR3 here is CASRPPSSYEQYF. In nucleotides, the CDR3 is TGCGCCAGCAGGCCACCGAGCTCCTACGAGCAGTACTTC. This sequence joins TRBV5-1 and TRBJ2-7, with D hard to call. The length of the CDR3 is 13 residues. Trimming stripped 5 bases from V and 0 bases from J, with 9 bases between. Looked up from germline, CDR1 is SGHRS and CDR2 is YFSETQ.

This clone appeared once. The chain is built from TRBV5-1 and TRBJ1-4, with 8 bases aligning to TRBD1. V was clipped by 4 bases and J by 7 bases; unmatched bases: 9. CDR1 is SGHRS, CDR2 YFSETQ, per germline. This CDR3 has 15 amino acids. CDR3 sequence reads: CASSSIGQGGEKLFF. In DNA, the CDR3 is TGCGCCAGCAGCAGTATAGGACAGGGAGGTGAAAAACTGTTTTTT.

This clone was seen a single time. The same CDR3 can be traced to other DNA sequences in this sample. The chain is built from TRBV7-2 and TRBJ2-7, with D possibly being TRBD1 (6 bases). Germline CDR1 and CDR2: SGHTA and FQGNSA. V gave up 1 base and J gave up 2 bases, with 9 bases separating them. The CDR3 is made up of 14 amino acids. This chain's CDR3 is CASSLGQGTYEQYF. The CDR3, as DNA: TGTGCCAGCAGCTTAGGGCAGGGGACCTACGAGCAGTACTTC.

V and J are TRBV6-5 and TRBJ1-2; no clear D gene. The CDR3 runs 15 residues. V was clipped by 2 bases and J by 0 bases, with 10 bases between them. In germline, CDR1 is MNHEY, CDR2 SVGAGI. The CDR3 region is CASSYGQYANYGYTF. The CDR3 DNA is TGTGCCAGCAGTTACGGGCAGTATGCTAACTATGGCTACACCTTC.

This clone was observed a handful of times. The V gene is TRBV19, the J gene TRBJ2-1; perhaps TRBD1 as D (8 bases). V was cut by 7 bases and J by 7 bases, with 17 bases left in between. The V gene's germline CDR1 is LNHDA and CDR2 SQIVND (reference sequence). CDR3 length: 14 residues. In DNA, the CDR3 is TGTGCCAGTACCGTGGGGGGGACAGGAAATGAGCAGTTCTTC. It yields the protein CASTVGGTGNEQFF.

The sample holds a few counts of this clone. The rearrangement joins TRBV6-5 to TRBJ2-7; TRBD2 might be the D (6 bases). Looked up from germline, CDR1 is MNHEY and CDR2 is SVGAGI. V was trimmed by 4 bases and J by 7 bases, leaving 20 bases between them. The CDR3 sequence is 15 residues long. DNA of the CDR3: TGTGCCAGCAGTTCTCCGGGACTTCGAAAAGCTGAGCAGTACTTC. Encoded protein: CASSSPGLRKAEQYF.

This clone turned up a few times. The V and J genes are TRBV7-6 and TRBJ2-1; 11 bases match TRBD2. The CDR3 extends over 15 amino acids. Germline-derived CDR1 and CDR2 are SGHVS and FNYEAQ. V lost 5 bases and J lost 10; bases outside the gene matches: 10. CDR3 sequence (DNA): TGTGCCAGCAGCCTACTAGCGGGAGATGGTCCGGAGCAGTTCTTC. Residues: CASSLLAGDGPEQFF.

The chain has TRBV5-1 and TRBJ1-1; D remains ambiguous. V shed 8 bases and J shed 0 bases, with 8 bases lying between them. This CDR3 has 12 residues. Germline CDR1 SGHRS, CDR2 YFSETQ. The CDR3 bases are TGCGCCAGTTTGGGCGTGAACACTGAAGCTTTCTTT. It is translated as CASLGVNTEAFF.

This chain uses TRBV7-9 with TRBJ2-7; TRBD2 matches 8 bases. The trim removed 2 bases at V and 3 bases at J, leaving 3 bases unmatched. CDR3 length: 14 residues. Germline CDR1 SEHNR, CDR2 FQNEAQ (reference sequence). CDR3 DNA sequence: TGTGCCAGCAGCTTAAGCGGGGGTAACTACGAGCAGTACTTC. This translates into CASSLSGGNYEQYF.

The chain couples TRBV27 to TRBJ2-3, with TRBD2 as a possible D gene (5 bases). The CDR3 sequence is 14 residues long. Germline lookup yields CDR1 MNHEY and CDR2 SMNVEV (reference sequence). V lost 7 bases to trimming and J lost 5 bases, with 16 bases between them. CDR3 protein: CASMNWPEGDTQYF. The CDR3 bases are TGTGCCAGCATGAACTGGCCAGAGGGAGATACGCAGTATTTT.

Of note for this clone: Other DNA sequences in the same sample also yield this CDR3. V is TRBV9 and J is TRBJ2-2; no firm D call. The CDR3 runs 15 residues. Germline CDR1 SGDLS, CDR2 YYNGEE. V was trimmed by 0 bases and J by 1 base, leaving 7 bases between them. The CDR3 region is CASSVVAGNTGELFF. The DNA for the CDR3 is TGTGCCAGCAGCGTAGTGGCAGGGAACACCGGGGAGCTGTTTTTT.

The chain joins TRBV10-3 to TRBJ1-5; D is undetermined. This CDR3 is 13 amino acids long. The V gene's germline CDR1 is ENHRY and CDR2 SYGVKD. Trimming took off 2 bases at V and 7 bases at J, with 9 bases between the two ends. The CDR3, as DNA: TGTGCCATCAGTGAGGGCGGAGGACAGCCCCAGCATTTT. This translates into CAISEGGGQPQHF.

This clone was detected only once. As DNA, the CDR3 is TGTGCCAGCAGCCAGGGGCGAACTGCTTTCTTT. Its translation is CASSQGRTAFF. V is TRBV4-2 and J is TRBJ1-1; a possible D gene is TRBD1 (5 bases). This CDR3 region has 11 residues. Germline CDR1 and CDR2: LGHNA and YNFKEQ. V was clipped by 3 bases and J by 11 bases, with 10 bases between them.

This chain connects TRBV5-8 to TRBJ2-7, with a possible D match to TRBD2 (5 bases). V was cut by 2 bases and J by 2 bases, with 14 bases left in between. Germline CDR1 reads SGHTS; CDR2 reads YDEGEE. CDR3 size: 15 residues. CDR3 DNA sequence: TGTGCCAGCAGCTTTGGTGGCGGGTCCCCCTACGAGCAGTACTTC. It translates to CASSFGGGSPYEQYF. Complete variable domain (other parts from reference TRBV5-8 and TRBJ2-7): EAGVTQSPTHLIKTRGQQATLRCSPISGHTSVYWYQQALGLGLQFLLWYDEGEERNRGNFPPRFSGRQFPNYSSELNVNALELEDSALYLCASSFGGGSPYEQYFGPGTRLTVT.